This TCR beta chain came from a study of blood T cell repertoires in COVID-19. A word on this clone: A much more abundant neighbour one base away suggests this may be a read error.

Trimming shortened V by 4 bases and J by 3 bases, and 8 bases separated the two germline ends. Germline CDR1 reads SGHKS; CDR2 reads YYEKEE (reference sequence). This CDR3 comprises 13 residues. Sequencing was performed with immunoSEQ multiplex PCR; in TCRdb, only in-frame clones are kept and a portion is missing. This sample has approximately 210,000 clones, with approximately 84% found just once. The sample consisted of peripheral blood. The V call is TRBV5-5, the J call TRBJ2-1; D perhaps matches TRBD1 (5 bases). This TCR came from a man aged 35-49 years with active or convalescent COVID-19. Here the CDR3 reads CASSVDSYNEQFF. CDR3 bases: TGTGCCAGCAGCGTCGACAGCTACAATGAGCAGTTCTTC.